Below are 15 T cell receptor beta chains sequenced from a single sample in a study of cytomegalovirus exposure and HLA in healthy donors. PCR amplification relied on 60 Vbeta primers (plus 13 Jbeta primers). The assay was immunoSEQ multiplex PCR, and TCRdb's table has in-frame clones only and misses some. The sample includes about 50,000 clones, 77% of them seen just once. Source material: PBMCs. The receptor source for this set is a middle-aged woman in good health and CMV-seropositive.

This chain joins TRBV5-4 and TRBJ2-5, with D perhaps TRBD1 (6 bases). With 9 bases removed from V and 2 bases from J, the gap between germline ends came to 14 bases. Germline lookup yields CDR1 SGHNT and CDR2 YYREEE (reference sequence). There are 13 residues in the CDR3. Here the CDR3 reads CATTRGQQETQYF. CDR3 DNA: TGTGCCACGACACGCGGACAGCAAGAGACCCAGTACTTC.

The CDR3 region is CASSPPASSYEQYF. CDR3 nucleotides: TGTGCCAGCTCACCCCCCGCCAGTTCCTACGAGCAGTACTTC. The rearrangement uses TRBV18 and TRBJ2-7; D uncertain. There are 14 residues in the CDR3. In germline, CDR1 is KGHSH, CDR2 LQKENI. Trimming took 3 bases from V and 1 from J, leaving 10 bases between them.

The rearrangement uses TRBV7-6 and TRBJ2-1; 8 bases match TRBD2. Germline CDR1 reads SGHVS; CDR2 reads FNYEAQ. The CDR3 loop spans 16 amino acids. With V trimmed by 7 bases and J by 4 bases, 12 bases remained unmatched. The CDR3 bases are TGTGCCAGCATCCTAGGGAGCGGGGGTAAATACAATGAGCAGTTCTTC. As protein: CASILGSGGKYNEQFF.

The V and J genes are TRBV7-2 and TRBJ1-2; D is ambiguous. CDR3 size: 13 residues. V dropped 2 bases and J dropped 3 bases, with 7 bases sitting between them. Germline V gene lookup returns CDR1 SGHTA and CDR2 FQGNSA. In DNA form, the CDR3 reads TGTGCCAGCAGCTTAAGCCCCGACTATGGCTACACCTTC. It is translated as CASSLSPDYGYTF. Variable domain in full (rest from reference TRBV7-2 and TRBJ1-2): GAGVSQSPSNKVTEKGKDVELRCDPISGHTALYWYRQSLGQGLEFLIYFQGNSAPDKSGLPSDRFSAERTGGSVSTLTIQRTQQEDSAVYLCASSLSPDYGYTFGSGTRLTVV.

This clone was seen more than once but under ten times. The chain combines TRBV7-9 with TRBJ2-7; D is perhaps TRBD2 (6 bases). V was cut by 5 bases and J by 1 base, with 15 bases left in between. CDR1 and CDR2 (germline): SEHNR, FQNEAQ (reference sequence). The CDR3 totals 15 residues. CDR3 region: CASSPTGLTSYEQYF. The CDR3 DNA sequence: TGTGCCAGCAGCCCAACGGGACTGACATCCTACGAGCAGTACTTC. Complete variable domain (other parts from reference TRBV7-9 and TRBJ2-7): DTGVSQNPRHKITKRGQNVTFRCDPISEHNRLYWYRQTLGQGPEFLTYFQNEAQLEKSRLLSDRFSAERPKGSFSTLEIQRTEQGDSAMYLCASSPTGLTSYEQYFGPGTRLTVT.

The CDR3 sequence is CASSYSNYGADYEQYF. In nucleotides, the CDR3 is TGTGCCAGCAGTTACTCGAACTATGGGGCCGACTACGAGCAGTACTTC. This sequence joins TRBV6-5 and TRBJ2-7; D is perhaps TRBD1 (5 bases). This CDR3 is 16 amino acids long. Germline loops: CDR1 MNHEY, CDR2 SVGAGI. V gave up 0 bases and J gave up 3 bases, with 15 bases separating them.

CDR3 protein: CASSPPQGMNTEAFF. CDR3 bases: TGTGCCAGCAGCCCCCCCCAGGGGATGAACACTGAAGCTTTCTTT. This chain joins TRBV7-9 and TRBJ1-1; tentatively, D is TRBD1 (6 bases). The CDR3 spans 15 residues. From germline, CDR1 is SEHNR and CDR2 FQNEAQ (reference sequence). V lost 5 bases, J lost 0 bases, and 13 bases lay in between.

The chain is built from TRBV6-1 and TRBJ1-1; 8 bases agree with TRBD1. The germline gives CDR1 MNHNS, CDR2 SASEGT. This CDR3 has 15 residues. Losses at the gene ends were 6 bases for V and 4 bases for J; bases not matched to a gene: 10. The CDR3 loop reads CASRETPTGGTEAFF. The CDR3 coding sequence is TGTGCCAGCAGGGAGACCCCTACAGGGGGCACTGAAGCTTTCTTT.

This CDR3 reads CASSHSSGFTEAFF. In DNA form, the CDR3 reads TGTGCCAGCAGCCACAGCTCAGGATTCACTGAAGCTTTCTTT. The chain carries TRBV7-2 and TRBJ1-1; D is unclear. From germline, CDR1 is SGHTA and CDR2 FQGNSA. The CDR3 is 14 amino acids. Deletions cut 5 bases from V and 4 bases from J, with 14 bases between.

The rearrangement uses TRBV7-8 and TRBJ1-1; no reliable D call. The CDR3 is 15 amino acids. The germline V gene has CDR1 SGHVS and CDR2 FQNEAQ. Between the trimmed V and J ends, which lost 1 base and 1 base, there was a span of 10 bases. The CDR3 sequence is CASSLGASGNTEAFF. CDR3 DNA: TGTGCCAGCAGCTTAGGAGCAAGCGGGAACACTGAAGCTTTCTTT.

Only a few counts were recorded for this clone. The rearrangement joins TRBV29-1 to TRBJ2-1; D may be TRBD2 (6 bases). V lost 1 base, J lost 11 bases, and 9 bases lay in between. The CDR3 has 11 residues. Per germline, CDR1 SQVTM and CDR2 ANQGSEA. The CDR3 sequence: CSVEAGDKQFF. The DNA for the CDR3 is TGCAGCGTTGAAGCGGGGGATAAGCAGTTCTTC.

This chain connects TRBV28 to TRBJ2-4; possible D gene TRBD1, 5 bases. CDR3 size: 13 residues. V was pared by 7 bases and J by 7 bases, with 14 bases between. CDR1 is MDHEN, CDR2 SYDVKM, per germline. The CDR3 here is CASNVGRVNIQYF. CDR3 sequence (DNA): TGTGCCAGCAACGTCGGCAGGGTTAACATTCAGTACTTC.

The chain joins TRBV23-1 to TRBJ1-6; TRBD1 is a possible D gene (5 bases). TRBV23-1 is filed as an ORF, its function uncertain. V was cut by 6 bases and J by 6 bases, with 18 bases left in between. CDR3 length: 16 amino acids. The CDR3 here is CASRLPGPGINSPLHF. The DNA of the CDR3 is TGCGCCAGCAGACTCCCAGGACCAGGGATTAATTCACCCCTCCACTTT.

The CDR3 sequence is CSVTGTVGNEQFF. DNA of the CDR3: TGCAGCGTTACCGGGACAGTAGGAAATGAGCAGTTCTTC. J is TRBJ2-1 and V is TRBV29-1; 7 bases are shared with TRBD1. CDR1 is SQVTM, CDR2 ANQGSEA, per germline. Losses at the gene ends were 5 bases for V and 7 bases for J; bases not matched to a gene: 8. This CDR3 contains 13 residues.

This clone appeared a single time. The V gene is TRBV7-9, the J gene TRBJ2-7; TRBD2 is a possible D gene (6 bases). V was cut by 5 bases and J by 6 bases, with 11 bases left in between. CDR1 is SEHNR and CDR2 is FQNEAQ in the germline V gene (reference sequence). The CDR3 loop spans 12 amino acids. The CDR3 nucleotides read TGTGCCAGCAGCCGGGGGAGCCTCGAGCAGTACTTC. This encodes CASSRGSLEQYF.